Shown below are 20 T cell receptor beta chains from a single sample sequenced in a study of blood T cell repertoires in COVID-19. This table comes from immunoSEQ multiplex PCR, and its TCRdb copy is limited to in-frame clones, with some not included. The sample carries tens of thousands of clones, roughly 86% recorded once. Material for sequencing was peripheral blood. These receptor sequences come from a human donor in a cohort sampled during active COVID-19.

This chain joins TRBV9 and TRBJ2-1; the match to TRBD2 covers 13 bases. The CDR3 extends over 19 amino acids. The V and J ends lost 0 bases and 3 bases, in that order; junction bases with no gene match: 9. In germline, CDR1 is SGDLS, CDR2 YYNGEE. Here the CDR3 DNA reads TGTGCCAGCAGCGTAGGGGGTACTAGCGGGAGGGCAAGCTACAATGAGCAGTTCTTC. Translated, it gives CASSVGGTSGRASYNEQFF.

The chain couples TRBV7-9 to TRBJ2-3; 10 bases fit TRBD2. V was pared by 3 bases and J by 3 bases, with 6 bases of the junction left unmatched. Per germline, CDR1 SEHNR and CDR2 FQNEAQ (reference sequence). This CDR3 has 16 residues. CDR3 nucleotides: TGTGCCAGCAGCTTTCGGCTAGCGGGAGAAACAGATACGCAGTATTTT. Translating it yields CASSFRLAGETDTQYF.

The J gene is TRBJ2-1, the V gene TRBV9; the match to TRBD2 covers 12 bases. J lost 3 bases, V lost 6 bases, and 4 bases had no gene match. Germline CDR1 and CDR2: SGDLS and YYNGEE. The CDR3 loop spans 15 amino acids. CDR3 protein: CASTPGLAGYNEQFF. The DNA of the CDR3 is TGTGCCAGCACCCCGGGACTAGCGGGCTACAATGAGCAGTTCTTC.

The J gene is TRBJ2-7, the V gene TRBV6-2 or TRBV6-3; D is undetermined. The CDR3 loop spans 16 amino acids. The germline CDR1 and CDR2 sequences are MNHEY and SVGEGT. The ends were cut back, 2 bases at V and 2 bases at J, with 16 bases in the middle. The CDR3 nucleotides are TGTGCCAGCAGTTACCCTCGACACCCCCTCCCCTACGAGCAGTACTTC. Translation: CASSYPRHPLPYEQYF.

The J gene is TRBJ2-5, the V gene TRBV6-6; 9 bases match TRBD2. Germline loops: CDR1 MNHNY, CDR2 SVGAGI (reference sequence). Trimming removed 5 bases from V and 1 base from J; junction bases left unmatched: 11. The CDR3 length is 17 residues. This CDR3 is CASSPYGAGGTQETQYF. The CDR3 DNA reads TGTGCCAGCAGTCCCTACGGGGCGGGAGGGACCCAAGAGACCCAGTACTTC.

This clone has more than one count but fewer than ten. DNA for the CDR3: TGTGCCAGCAGCCAAGATTGGGGGGGATACGAGCAGTACTTC. Its translation is CASSQDWGGYEQYF. The rearrangement links TRBV14 to TRBJ2-7; 7 nucleotides align to TRBD2. Trimming at V came to 0 bases and at J to 4 bases, leaving 3 bases not matched to a gene. The CDR3 runs 14 residues. The germline V gene has CDR1 SGHDN and CDR2 FVKESK.

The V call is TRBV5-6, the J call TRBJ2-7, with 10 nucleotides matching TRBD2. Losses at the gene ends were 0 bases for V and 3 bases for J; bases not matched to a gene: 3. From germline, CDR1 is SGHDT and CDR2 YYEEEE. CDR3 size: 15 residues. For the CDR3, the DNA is TGTGCCAGCAGCTTGGGGACTAGCGGAAACTACGAGCAGTACTTC. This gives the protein CASSLGTSGNYEQYF.

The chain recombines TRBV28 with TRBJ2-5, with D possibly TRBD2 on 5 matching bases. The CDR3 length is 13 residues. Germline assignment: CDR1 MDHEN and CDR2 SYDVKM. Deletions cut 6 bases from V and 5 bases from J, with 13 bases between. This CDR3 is CASSDRERETQYF. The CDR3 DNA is TGTGCCAGCAGCGACCGGGAACGGGAGACCCAGTACTTC.

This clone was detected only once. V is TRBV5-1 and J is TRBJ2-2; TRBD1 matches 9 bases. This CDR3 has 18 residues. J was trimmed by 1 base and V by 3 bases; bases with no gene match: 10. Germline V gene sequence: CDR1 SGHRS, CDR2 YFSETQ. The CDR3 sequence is CASSSNLPGQGNTGELFF. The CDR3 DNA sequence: TGCGCCAGCAGCTCGAACTTACCGGGACAGGGGAACACCGGGGAGCTGTTTTTT.

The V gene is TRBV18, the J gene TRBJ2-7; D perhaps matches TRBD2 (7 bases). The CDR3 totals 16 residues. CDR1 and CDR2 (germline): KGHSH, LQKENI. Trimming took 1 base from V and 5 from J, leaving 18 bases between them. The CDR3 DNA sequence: TGTGCCAGCTCACCACGGACTGGGGGGGCGGGCGACGAGCAGTACTTC. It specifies CASSPRTGGAGDEQYF. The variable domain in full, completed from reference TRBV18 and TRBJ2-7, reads NAGVMQNPRHLVRRRGQEARLRCSPMKGHSHVYWYRQLPEEGLKFMVYLQKENIIDESGMPKERFSAEFPKEGPSILRIQQVVRGDSAAYFCASSPRTGGAGDEQYFGPGTRLTVT.

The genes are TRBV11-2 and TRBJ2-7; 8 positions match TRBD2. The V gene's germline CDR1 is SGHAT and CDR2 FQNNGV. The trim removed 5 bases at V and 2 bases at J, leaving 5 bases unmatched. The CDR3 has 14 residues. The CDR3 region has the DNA TGTGCCAGCAGCACGAGCGGGGGCGCCTACGAGCAGTACTTC. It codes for CASSTSGGAYEQYF. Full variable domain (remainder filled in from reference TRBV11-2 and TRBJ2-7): EAGVAQSPRYKIIEKRQSVAFWCNPISGHATLYWYQQILGQGPKLLIQFQNNGVVDDSQLPKDRFSAERLKGVDSTLKIQPAKLEDSAVYLCASSTSGGAYEQYFGPGTRLTVT.

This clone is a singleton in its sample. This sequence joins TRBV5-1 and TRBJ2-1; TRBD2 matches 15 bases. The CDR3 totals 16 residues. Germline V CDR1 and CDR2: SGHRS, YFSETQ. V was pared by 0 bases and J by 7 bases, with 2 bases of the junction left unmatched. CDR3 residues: CASSLGGLAGGNEQFF. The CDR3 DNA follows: TGCGCCAGCAGCTTGGGTGGACTAGCGGGAGGGAATGAGCAGTTCTTC. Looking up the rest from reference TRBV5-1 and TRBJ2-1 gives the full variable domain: KAGVTQTPRYLIKTRGQQVTLSCSPISGHRSVSWYQQTPGQGLQFLFEYFSETQRNKGNFPGRFSGRQFSNSRSEMNVSTLELGDSALYLCASSLGGLAGGNEQFFGPGTRLTVL.

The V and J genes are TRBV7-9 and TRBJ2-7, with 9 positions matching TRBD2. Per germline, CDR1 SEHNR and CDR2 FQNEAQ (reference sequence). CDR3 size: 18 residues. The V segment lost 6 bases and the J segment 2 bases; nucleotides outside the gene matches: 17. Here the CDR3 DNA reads TGTGCCAGCAGTTTACCCGGGTCCGCGGGAGGGACCCCCTACGAGCAGTACTTC. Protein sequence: CASSLPGSAGGTPYEQYF.

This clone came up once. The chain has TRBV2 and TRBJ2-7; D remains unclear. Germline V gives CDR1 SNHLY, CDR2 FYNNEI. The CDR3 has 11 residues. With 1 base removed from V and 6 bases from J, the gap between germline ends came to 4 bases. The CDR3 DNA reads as TGTGCCAGCAGTGAAGTGGCCGAGCAGTACTTC. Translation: CASSEVAEQYF. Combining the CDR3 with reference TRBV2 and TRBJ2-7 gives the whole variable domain EPEVTQTPSHQVTQMGQEVILRCVPISNHLYFYWYRQILGQKVEFLVSFYNNEISEKSEIFDDQFSVERPDGSNFTLKIRSTKLEDSAMYFCASSEVAEQYFGPGTRLTVT.

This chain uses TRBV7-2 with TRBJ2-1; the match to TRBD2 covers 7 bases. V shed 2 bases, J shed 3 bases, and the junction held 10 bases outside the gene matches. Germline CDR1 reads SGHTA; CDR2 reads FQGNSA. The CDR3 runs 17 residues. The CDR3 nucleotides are TGTGCCAGCAGCTTACTAAGCGGGACGCTTCTCTACAATGAGCAGTTCTTC. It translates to CASSLLSGTLLYNEQFF.

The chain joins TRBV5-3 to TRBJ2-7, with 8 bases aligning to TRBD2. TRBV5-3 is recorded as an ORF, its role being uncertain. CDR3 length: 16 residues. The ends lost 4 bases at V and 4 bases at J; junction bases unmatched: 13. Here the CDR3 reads CARSRRGSGSAYEQYF. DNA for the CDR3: TGTGCCAGAAGCCGCCGGGGCAGCGGGAGTGCTTACGAGCAGTACTTC.

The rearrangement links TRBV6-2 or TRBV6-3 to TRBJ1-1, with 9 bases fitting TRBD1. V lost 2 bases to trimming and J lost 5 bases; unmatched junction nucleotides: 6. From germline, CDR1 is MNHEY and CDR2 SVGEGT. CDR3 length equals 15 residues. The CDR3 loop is CASSYVQGALTEAFF. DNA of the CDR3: TGTGCCAGCAGTTACGTACAGGGGGCGCTTACTGAAGCTTTCTTT.

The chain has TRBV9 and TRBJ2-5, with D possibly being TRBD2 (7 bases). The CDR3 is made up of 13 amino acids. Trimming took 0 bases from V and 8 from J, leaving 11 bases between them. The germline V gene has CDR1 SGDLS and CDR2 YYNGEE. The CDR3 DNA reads TGTGCCAGCAGCGTAGCTGGGGGGGCCACCCAGTACTTC. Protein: CASSVAGGATQYF.

This CDR3 is CSVGSGSPTDTQYF. CDR3 DNA sequence: TGCAGCGTTGGAAGCGGGAGCCCCACAGATACGCAGTATTTT. The chain is built from TRBV29-1 and TRBJ2-3; 8 bases match TRBD2. This CDR3 has 14 residues. Trimming cost V 4 bases and J 2 bases; bases outside gene matches: 5. From germline, CDR1 is SQVTM and CDR2 ANQGSEA.

The CDR3 sequence is CASTSRHGTADYEQYF. The CDR3 DNA is TGTGCCAGCACCTCTCGTCACGGGACAGCGGACTACGAGCAGTACTTC. V and J are TRBV6-6 and TRBJ2-7, with 7 nucleotides matching TRBD1. The CDR3 runs 16 residues. V trimming: 7 bases; J trimming: 3 bases; junction bases outside the gene matches: 15. From germline, CDR1 is MNHNY and CDR2 SVGAGI (reference sequence).